The present TCR beta chain was sequenced within a study of T-cell reconstitution after alpha-beta-depleted transplantation in children. In this sample, this clonotype turned up many times. Germline trimming cut 0 bases from V and 3 bases from J; bases unmatched to any gene: 2. The CDR3 is made up of 14 amino acids. Germline CDR1 SGHKS, CDR2 YYEKEE (reference sequence). Unique molecular identifiers were used in preparing the TCRbeta library. TCRdb reprocessed the PCR reads via MiXCR and lists one record per CDR3 protein. Here the sample spans 150,000 to 250,000 distinct CDR3 sequences, 14% to 15% being singletons.

This receptor was identified in a human donor who donated a stem cell graft to a child with acute lymphoblastic leukemia. This rearrangement joins TRBV5-5 to TRBJ2-7; 8 positions match TRBD2. This material consisted of PBMCs from the stem cell graft donor, taken from the stem cell graft. DNA of the CDR3: TGTGCCAGCAGCTTGGAGACTAGCGACTACGAGCAGTACTTC. Translating it yields CASSLETSDYEQYF.